The T cell receptor beta chain described here comes from a study of OX40 agonist ivuxolimab in advanced cancers. Across the whole study: All patients had ivuxolimab intravenously every 2 weeks at 0.01 to 10 mg/kg. Three partial responders included one hepatocellular carcinoma patient and two cutaneous melanoma patients. Study-wide results and caveats: Clonal expansion in partial responders at 0.1-3.0 mg/kg ranked among the lowest.

The protocol was immunoSEQ multiplex PCR, while the TCRdb copy is restricted to in-frame clones and leaves out a portion. The table includes about 36,000 clones, about 81% detected once. As concerns this clone: The antigen is undetermined.

Germline CDR1 and CDR2: SNHLY and FYNNEI. The CDR3 length is 14 residues. Trimming removed 10 bases at V and 0 bases at J, with 15 bases between. The sample here was CD4+ or CD8+ T cells sorted from blood, taken in a trial of the OX40 agonist ivuxolimab. The chain carries TRBV2 and TRBJ2-5, with D tentatively TRBD2 (6 bases). This clonotype was obtained from an adult with an advanced solid tumor such as melanoma, head and neck, liver or kidney cancer. The CDR3 sequence: CATRYREYQETQYF. The CDR3 bases are TGTGCCACCCGGTACCGGGAGTACCAAGAGACCCAGTACTTC. Supplemented by reference TRBV2 and TRBJ2-5, the full variable domain reads EPEVTQTPSHQVTQMGQEVILRCVPISNHLYFYWYRQILGQKVEFLVSFYNNEISEKSEIFDDQFSVERPDGSNFTLKIRSTKLEDSAMYFCATRYREYQETQYFGPGTRLLVL.